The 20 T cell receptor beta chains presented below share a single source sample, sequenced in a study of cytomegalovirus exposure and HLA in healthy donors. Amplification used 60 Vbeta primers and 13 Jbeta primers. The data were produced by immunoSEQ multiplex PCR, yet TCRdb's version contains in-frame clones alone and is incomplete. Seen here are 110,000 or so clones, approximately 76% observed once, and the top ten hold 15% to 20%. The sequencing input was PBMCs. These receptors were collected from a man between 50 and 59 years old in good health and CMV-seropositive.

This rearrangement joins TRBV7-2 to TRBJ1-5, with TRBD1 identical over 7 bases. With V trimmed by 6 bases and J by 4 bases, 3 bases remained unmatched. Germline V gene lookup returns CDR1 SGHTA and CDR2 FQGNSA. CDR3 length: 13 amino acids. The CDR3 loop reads CASSRQGNQPQHF. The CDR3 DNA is TGTGCCAGCAGTCGACAGGGTAATCAGCCCCAGCATTTT.

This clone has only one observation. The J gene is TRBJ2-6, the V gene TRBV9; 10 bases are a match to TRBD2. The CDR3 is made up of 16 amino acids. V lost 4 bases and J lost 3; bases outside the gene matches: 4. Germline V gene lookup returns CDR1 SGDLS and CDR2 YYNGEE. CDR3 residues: CASSQAGGHGANVLTF. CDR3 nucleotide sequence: TGTGCCAGCAGCCAAGCGGGGGGGCATGGGGCCAACGTCCTGACTTTC.

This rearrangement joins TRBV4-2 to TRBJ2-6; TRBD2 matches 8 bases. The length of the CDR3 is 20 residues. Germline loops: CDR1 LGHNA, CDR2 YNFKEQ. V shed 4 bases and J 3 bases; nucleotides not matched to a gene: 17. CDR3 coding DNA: TGTGCCAGCAGCCCGGTCGGGGTGCGGGAGGTTCTTAATGGGGCCAACGTCCTGACTTTC. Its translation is CASSPVGVREVLNGANVLTF.

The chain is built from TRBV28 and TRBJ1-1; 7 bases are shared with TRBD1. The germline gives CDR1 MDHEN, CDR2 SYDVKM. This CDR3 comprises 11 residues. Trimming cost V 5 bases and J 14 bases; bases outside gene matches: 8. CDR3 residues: CASSDSGQRFF. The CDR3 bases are TGTGCCAGCAGTGACTCGGGACAGCGGTTCTTT.

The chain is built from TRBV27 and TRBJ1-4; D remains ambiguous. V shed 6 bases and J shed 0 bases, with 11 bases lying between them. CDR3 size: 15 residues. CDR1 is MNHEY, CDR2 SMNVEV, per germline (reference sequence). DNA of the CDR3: TGTGCCAGCAGCCGAAACAGTGCAACTAATGAAAAACTGTTTTTT. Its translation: CASSRNSATNEKLFF. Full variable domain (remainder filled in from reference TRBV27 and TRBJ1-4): EAQVTQNPRYLITVTGKKLTVTCSQNMNHEYMSWYRQDPGLGLRQIYYSMNVEVTDKGDVPEGYKVSRKEKRNFPLILESPSPNQTSLYFCASSRNSATNEKLFFGSGTQLSVL.

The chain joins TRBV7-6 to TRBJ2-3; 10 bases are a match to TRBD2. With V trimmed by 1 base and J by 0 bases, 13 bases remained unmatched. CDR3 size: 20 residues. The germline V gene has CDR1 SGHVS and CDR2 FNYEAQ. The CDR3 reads CASSLGSGLAGESSTDTQYF. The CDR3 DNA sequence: TGTGCCAGCAGCTTAGGCTCTGGGCTAGCGGGGGAATCTAGCACAGATACGCAGTATTTT.

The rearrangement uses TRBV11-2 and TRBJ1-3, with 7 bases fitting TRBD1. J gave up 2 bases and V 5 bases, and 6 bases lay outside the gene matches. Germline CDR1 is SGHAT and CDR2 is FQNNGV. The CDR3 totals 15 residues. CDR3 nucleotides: TGTGCCAGCAGCCAAACAGGGGATGCTGGAAACACCATATATTTT. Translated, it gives CASSQTGDAGNTIYF.

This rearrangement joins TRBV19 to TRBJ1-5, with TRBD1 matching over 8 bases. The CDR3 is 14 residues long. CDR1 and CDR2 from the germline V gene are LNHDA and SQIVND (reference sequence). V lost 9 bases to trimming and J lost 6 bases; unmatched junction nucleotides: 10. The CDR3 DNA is TGTGCCAGCATACTGACAGGGGCGGGTCAGCCCCAGCATTTT. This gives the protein CASILTGAGQPQHF. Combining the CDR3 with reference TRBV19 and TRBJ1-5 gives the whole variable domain DGGITQSPKYLFRKEGQNVTLSCEQNLNHDAMYWYRQDPGQGLRLIYYSQIVNDFQKGDIAEGYSVSREKKESFPLTVTSAQKNPTAFYLCASILTGAGQPQHFGDGTRLSIL.

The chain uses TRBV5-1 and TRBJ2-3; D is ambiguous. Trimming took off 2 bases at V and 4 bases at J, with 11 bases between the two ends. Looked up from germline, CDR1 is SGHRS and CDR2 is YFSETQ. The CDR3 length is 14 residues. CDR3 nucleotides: TGCGCCAGCAGCTTCGTTCCGAGCCCAGATACGCAGTATTTT. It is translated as CASSFVPSPDTQYF.

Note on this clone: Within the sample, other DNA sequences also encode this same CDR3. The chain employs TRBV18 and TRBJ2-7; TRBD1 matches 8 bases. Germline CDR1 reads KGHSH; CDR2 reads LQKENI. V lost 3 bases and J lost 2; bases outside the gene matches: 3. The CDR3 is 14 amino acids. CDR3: CASSPGTGPYEQYF. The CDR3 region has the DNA TGTGCCAGCTCACCCGGGACAGGCCCCTACGAGCAGTACTTC.

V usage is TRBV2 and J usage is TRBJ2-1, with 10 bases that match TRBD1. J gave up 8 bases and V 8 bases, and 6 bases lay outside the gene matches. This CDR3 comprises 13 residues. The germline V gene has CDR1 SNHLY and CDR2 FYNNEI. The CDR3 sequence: CASGGTGVHEQFF. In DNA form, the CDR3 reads TGTGCCAGCGGGGGGACAGGGGTGCATGAGCAGTTCTTC.

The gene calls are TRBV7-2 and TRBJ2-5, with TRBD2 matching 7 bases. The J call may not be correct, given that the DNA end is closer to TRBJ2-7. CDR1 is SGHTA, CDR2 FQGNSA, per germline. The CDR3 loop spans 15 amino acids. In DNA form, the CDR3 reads TGTGCCAGCAGCCCCGGGGGAGGGATTGCCTACGAGCAGTACTTC. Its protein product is CASSPGGGIAYEQYF.

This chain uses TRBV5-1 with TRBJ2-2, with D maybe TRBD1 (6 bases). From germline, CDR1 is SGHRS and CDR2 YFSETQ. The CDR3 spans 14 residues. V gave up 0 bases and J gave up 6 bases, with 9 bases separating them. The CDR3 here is CASSLVAGAGELFF. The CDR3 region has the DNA TGCGCCAGCAGCTTGGTGGCAGGGGCCGGGGAGCTGTTTTTT.

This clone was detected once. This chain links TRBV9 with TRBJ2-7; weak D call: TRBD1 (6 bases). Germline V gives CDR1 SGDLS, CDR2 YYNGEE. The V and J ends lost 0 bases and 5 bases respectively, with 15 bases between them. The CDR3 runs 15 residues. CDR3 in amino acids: CASSVGVGAQNEQYF. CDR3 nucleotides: TGTGCCAGCAGCGTAGGGGTGGGGGCTCAGAACGAGCAGTACTTC.

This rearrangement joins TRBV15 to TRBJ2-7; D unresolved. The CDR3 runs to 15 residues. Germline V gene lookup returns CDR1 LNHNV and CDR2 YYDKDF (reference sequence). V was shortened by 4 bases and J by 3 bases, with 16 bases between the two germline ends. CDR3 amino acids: CATSTRASGNYEQYF. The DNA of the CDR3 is TGTGCCACCAGCACCAGAGCTTCAGGAAACTACGAGCAGTACTTC.

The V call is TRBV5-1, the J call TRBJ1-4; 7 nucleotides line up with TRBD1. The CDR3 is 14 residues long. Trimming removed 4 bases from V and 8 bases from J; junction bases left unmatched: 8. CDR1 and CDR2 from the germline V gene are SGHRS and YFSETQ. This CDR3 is CASSLGGAGEKLFF. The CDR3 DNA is TGCGCCAGCAGCCTAGGGGGCGCGGGGGAAAAACTGTTTTTT.

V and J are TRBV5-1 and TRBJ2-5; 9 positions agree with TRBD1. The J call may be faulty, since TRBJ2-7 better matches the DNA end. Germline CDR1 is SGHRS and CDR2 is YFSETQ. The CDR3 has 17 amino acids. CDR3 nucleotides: TGCGCCAGCAGCGTTTACAGGGGGCTGGGCGAGCCCTACGAGCAGTACTTC. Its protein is CASSVYRGLGEPYEQYF.

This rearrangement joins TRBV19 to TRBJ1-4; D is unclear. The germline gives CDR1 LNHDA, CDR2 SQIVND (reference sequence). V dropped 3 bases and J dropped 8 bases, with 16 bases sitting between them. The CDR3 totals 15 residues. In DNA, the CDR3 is TGTGCCAGTAGTATGGAGGCCCGCATCTACGAAAAACTGTTTTTT. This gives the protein CASSMEARIYEKLFF.

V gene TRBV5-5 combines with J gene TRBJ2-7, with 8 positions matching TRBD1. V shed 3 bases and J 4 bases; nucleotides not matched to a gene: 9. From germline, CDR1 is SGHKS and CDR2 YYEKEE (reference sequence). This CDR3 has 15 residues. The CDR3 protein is CASSWAYGQGYEQYF. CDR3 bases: TGTGCCAGCAGCTGGGCGTATGGACAGGGATACGAGCAGTACTTC.

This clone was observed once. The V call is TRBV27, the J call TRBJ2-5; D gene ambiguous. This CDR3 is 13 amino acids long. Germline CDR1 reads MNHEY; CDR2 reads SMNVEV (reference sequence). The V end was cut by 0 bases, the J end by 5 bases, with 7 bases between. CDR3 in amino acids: CASSLSGLETQYF. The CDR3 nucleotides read TGTGCCAGCAGTTTATCGGGCCTTGAGACCCAGTACTTC.